This T cell receptor (beta chain) stems from a study of CD8+ T cells in alopecia areata listed by TCRdb under 2018. Background for the entire study: Treated patients were enrolled in an open-label pilot trial of oral tofacitinib, 5 to 10 mg twice daily, for moderate-to-severe alopecia areata. Patients stayed on tofacitinib for 6 to 18 months and then had 6 months of follow-up off drug so that delayed response and recurrence could be assessed. In treated patients, disease severity was measured using the SALT score, which gives the percentage of scalp surface area affected. The study used high-throughput TCRbeta sequencing to examine T cell clonal expansion in alopecia areata, in both the C3H/HeJ mouse model and human patients. Human TCRbeta sequencing covered scalp tissue and sorted CD4+ and CD8+ peripheral blood T cells from patchy and totalis/universalis alopecia areata patients and healthy controls. Biopsies were taken from tofacitinib-treated patients at baseline and at 4 and 24 weeks of treatment, and a later scalp biopsy was taken in several of the tofacitinib-treated patients. Scalp clonality was compared among normal scalp (n=4), patchy alopecia areata scalp (n=8), and alopecia totalis/universalis scalp (n=8). RNA was extracted with the PAXgene miRNA kit for fixed scalp, the miRNeasy kit for PBMCs, and the RNeasy kit for mouse skin. TCRbeta CDR3 regions were amplified by immunoSEQ multiplex PCR using 35 Vbeta forward and 13 Jbeta reverse primers. The study at large found these results: Resident alphabeta T cells in normal human skin are also sequenced, complicating scalp TCR repertoire analysis, unlike mouse skin dominated by gammadelta T cells. Scalp clonality and the number of expanded CD8+ clones among the top 100 scalp clones were significantly decreased by tofacitinib. Because the treated cohort was small and had only one nonresponder, larger studies are needed to examine links between baseline CD8+ expansion and response. Higher clonality and more expanded CD8+ clones were observed in lesional scalp than in normal scalp, particularly in alopecia totalis/universalis, a finding suggestive of antigenic drive. Shared TCR sequences between patients were less evident than in mice, which may be partly attributable to HLA diversity in the patient population. Many expanded lesional clones were found to persist in scalp and blood during tofacitinib treatment, and relapse after treatment cessation may be partly explained by this persistence.

The time point tag for this specimen amounts to: more than three weeks on oral tofacitinib. The treatment or condition label for this specimen denotes: oral pan-JAK inhibitor, 5-10 mg twice daily. Lesional scalp punch biopsies and peripheral blood were collected from alopecia areata patients. PBMCs were isolated by density centrifugation and stained for CD3, CD4 and CD8, and CD4+ and CD8+ T cells were sorted on a FACSAria. Taken from the germline V gene, the CDR1 and CDR2 loops are SGHTA and FQGNSA. Deletion took 5 bases off V and 3 bases off J, with a span of 14 bases between the germline ends. There are 14 amino acids in the CDR3, from cysteine to phenylalanine inclusive. Only CDR3 DNA is held: 42 bases, read in frame from base 1. This clone was seen just once. Its cognate antigen has yet to be identified. Qualities for individual bases were not recorded, and no much larger clone is one base off.

Library construction relied on the immunoSEQ multiplex PCR assay. RNA was extracted from all samples and reverse transcribed into cDNA as template for TCR sequencing. First-strand cDNA was synthesized with SuperScript III using a 2:1 mix of oligo-dT and random hexamers. A synthetic immune receptor repertoire was used to measure amplification bias, and any remaining bias was corrected computationally. Turning to the authors' computational methods: Raw reads were preprocessed for error removal, and CDR3 was defined according to IMGT conventions as running from the conserved cysteine to phenylalanine. Clonality was computed as 1 minus the Shannon entropy, with the entropy normalized by log2 of the number of productive unique TCRs. Scalp TCRbeta sequences were cross-referenced with sorted blood CD4 and CD8 repertoires so that the CD4 or CD8 identity of scalp clones could be inferred. What TCRdb holds here is the immuneACCESS table cut down to in-frame rearrangements. Part of the clones is not present; checked against another copy, under half of the missing clones reflect an unresolved V gene, and the others are unexplained. That table gives V, J and clone size, and the DNA gave D and trimming. Within this sample are more than 95,000 clones, with over 60% of them counted one time only. Together, the top ten hold 5% to 7% of the sample.

This material consisted of CD4+ T cells sorted from blood, taken at week 4, from a patient treated with tofacitinib. The receptor was derived from a human donor with alopecia areata. The chain links TRBV7-2 with TRBJ2-7; the D region is possibly TRBD1 or TRBD2, each matching across 5 bases. The nucleotide sequence reads as follows: TGTGCCAGCAGCAGGCCCGGGGACCTCTACGAGCAGTACTTC. Its translation reads: CASSRPGDLYEQYF.